These 16 T cell receptor beta chains were all obtained from the same sample, sequenced in a study of blood T cells in healthy people across ages. Combining a sample-barcoded 5' primer with a J-beta primer mix, a second PCR ran for 7 to 11 cycles. TCRdb reprocessed the 5' RACE reads with MiXCR, giving one entry per CDR3 protein. The table lists fewer than 2,000,000 distinct CDR3 sequences, about 31% of them singletons, with 10% to 12% in the top ten. The sample was blood. These receptors came from a young woman in good health.

This clonotype was seen ten or more times. This chain connects TRBV7-2 to TRBJ2-3; 10 nucleotides agree with TRBD2. With 5 bases clipped from V and 2 bases from J, the junction kept 4 bases outside the gene matches. The germline gives CDR1 SGHTA, CDR2 FQGNSA. The CDR3 consists of 15 residues. Here the CDR3 reads CASSQGLAVTDTQYF. The CDR3 bases are TGTGCCAGCAGCCAAGGACTAGCGGTCACAGATACGCAGTATTTT.

This clonotype was observed once. The chain joins TRBV2 to TRBJ2-4; 11 nucleotides align to TRBD2. With V trimmed by 3 bases and J by 13 bases, 11 bases remained unmatched. The germline V gene has CDR1 SNHLY and CDR2 FYNNEI. The CDR3 loop spans 15 amino acids. CDR3 nucleotides: TGTGCCAGCAGTGAGCCTAGCGGGAGGTGTCAAGAGCAGTACTTC. Protein sequence: CASSEPSGRCQEQYF.

In regard to this clonotype: Just one base apart from a much larger clone, this may be a read error. The chain recombines TRBV25-1 with TRBJ2-7; maybe TRBD1 (6 bases). Germline V gives CDR1 MGHDK, CDR2 SYGVNS. The CDR3 sequence is 15 residues long. The CDR3 loop is CACSEWGQGSYEQYF. CDR3 in DNA: TGTGCCTGCAGTGAATGGGGCCAGGGGAGCTACGAGCAGTACTTC.

To note about this clonotype: A much more abundant neighbour one base away suggests this may be a read error. The V and J genes are TRBV4-2 and TRBJ1-2; no clear D gene. This CDR3 comprises 13 residues. Per the germline V gene, CDR1 is LGHNA and CDR2 is YNFKEQ. The CDR3 DNA sequence: TGTGCCGGCAGCCCCGACATCGACTATGGCTACACCTTC. This encodes CAGSPDIDYGYTF.

The CDR3 DNA reads TGTGCCAGCAGTCGACTAGCGGAGAAACCCTACAATGAGCAGTTCTTC. It translates to CASSRLAEKPYNEQFF. V and J are TRBV7-2 and TRBJ2-1, with 9 bases lining up with TRBD2. The length of the CDR3 is 16 residues. CDR1 is SGHTA, CDR2 FQGNSA, per germline. Trimming at V came to 6 bases and at J to 2 bases, leaving 8 bases not matched to a gene.

The V and J genes are TRBV30 and TRBJ1-2; D is possibly TRBD1 (6 bases). Per the germline V gene, CDR1 is GTSNPN and CDR2 is SVGIG (reference sequence). The CDR3 runs 16 residues. Trimming pared 4 bases from V and 7 bases from J, leaving 25 bases between. CDR3 sequence reads: CAWKWGGDSHSGGYTF. The CDR3 bases are TGTGCCTGGAAGTGGGGGGGCGACAGCCACAGCGGTGGCTACACCTTC.

This clonotype was counted many times. This chain connects TRBV10-2 to TRBJ2-1; 11 nucleotides line up with TRBD2. With V trimmed by 9 bases and J by 5 bases, 15 bases remained unmatched. The germline gives CDR1 WSHSY, CDR2 SAAADI. The CDR3 runs 17 residues. The CDR3 DNA reads as TGCGCCAGTCCTCTCCCCGGGACTAGCGGAAAAAACAATGAGCAGTTCTTC. It codes for CASPLPGTSGKNNEQFF.

This chain connects TRBV27 to TRBJ1-5; 7 nucleotides line up with TRBD1. J was trimmed by 6 bases and V by 5 bases; bases with no gene match: 10. This CDR3 is built from 15 residues. Germline values: CDR1 MNHEY, CDR2 SMNVEV (reference sequence). The CDR3 bases are TGTGCCAGCAGTGGGGATACGACAGGGCGTCAGCCCCAGCATTTT. This encodes CASSGDTTGRQPQHF.

CDR3 in amino acids: CASSVQAGGETQYF. Written as DNA, the CDR3 is TGTGCCAGCAGCGTTCAGGCGGGAGGTGAGACCCAGTACTTC. This chain joins TRBV9 and TRBJ2-5; 8 nucleotides match TRBD2. This CDR3 is 14 amino acids long. Trimming took 2 bases from V and 5 from J; bases not matched to a gene: 5. Germline CDR1 and CDR2: SGDLS and YYNGEE.

The chain carries TRBV4-2 and TRBJ2-7; possibly TRBD2 for D (5 bases). CDR3 size: 14 residues. Deletions cut 4 bases from V and 0 bases from J, with 10 bases between. In germline, CDR1 is LGHNA, CDR2 YNFKEQ. The CDR3 DNA reads as TGTGCCAGCAGCCCAAAGGACTTCTCCTACGAGCAGTACTTC. Protein sequence: CASSPKDFSYEQYF.

The rearrangement joins TRBV20-1 to TRBJ1-4, with 9 bases that match TRBD1. Per the germline V gene, CDR1 is DFQATT and CDR2 is SNEGSKA (reference sequence). The V gene end was trimmed by 3 bases and the J gene end by 4 bases; junction bases not matched to a gene: 6. The length of the CDR3 is 15 residues. CDR3 loop: CSARSPGQGNEKLFF. The CDR3 DNA follows: TGCAGTGCTAGGTCTCCGGGACAGGGTAATGAAAAACTGTTTTTT.

V gene TRBV5-1 combines with J gene TRBJ2-7, with 9 bases matching TRBD1. J gave up 3 bases and V 0 bases, and 4 bases lay outside the gene matches. Germline V gives CDR1 SGHRS, CDR2 YFSETQ. The CDR3 has 15 residues. CDR3 bases: TGCGCCAGCAGCTTGGTCACAGGGGGCGGCTACGAGCAGTACTTC. Translation gives CASSLVTGGGYEQYF. Supplemented by reference TRBV5-1 and TRBJ2-7, the full variable domain reads KAGVTQTPRYLIKTRGQQVTLSCSPISGHRSVSWYQQTPGQGLQFLFEYFSETQRNKGNFPGRFSGRQFSNSRSEMNVSTLELGDSALYLCASSLVTGGGYEQYFGPGTRLTVT.

This clonotype was detected only a few times. The chain carries TRBV20-1 and TRBJ1-2; D is unresolved. There are 12 residues in the CDR3. With 6 bases removed from V and 2 bases from J, the gap between germline ends came to 10 bases. Germline V gene data show CDR1 as DFQATT and CDR2 as SNEGSKA (reference sequence). CDR3 sequence: CSAFKMNYGYTF. CDR3 nucleotide sequence: TGCAGTGCATTCAAGATGAACTATGGCTACACCTTC.

The CDR3 coding sequence is TGTGCCAGCAGTGGCGGCGGAGGGACCGGCCACGAGCAGTACTTC. Its translation: CASSGGGGTGHEQYF. This chain uses TRBV6-1 with TRBJ2-7; a weak D match, TRBD2 (6 bases). Between the trimmed V and J ends, which lost 4 bases and 5 bases, there was a span of 18 bases. This CDR3 is 15 amino acids long. Germline CDR1 and CDR2: MNHNS and SASEGT.

The chain employs TRBV7-9 and TRBJ2-4; TRBD1 matches 9 bases. The trim removed 6 bases at V and 3 bases at J, leaving 15 bases unmatched. This CDR3 has 18 amino acids. Germline-derived CDR1 and CDR2 are SEHNR and FQNEAQ (reference sequence). CDR3 protein: CASSTHFGTGTGKNIQYF. The CDR3 DNA follows: TGTGCCAGCAGTACCCACTTTGGGACAGGGACCGGCAAAAACATTCAGTACTTC.

With regard to this clonotype: An end of the junction does not agree with germline; a read error may underlie this. The chain combines TRBV7-2 with TRBJ2-2, with D perhaps given as TRBD1 or TRBD2 (6 bases each). Germline loops: CDR1 SGHTA, CDR2 FQGNSA. CDR3 length: 16 amino acids. CDR3 DNA: TGTGCCAGCAGCTTAGGGTGGGGGGCGGACACCGGGGAGCCGTTTTTT. Residues: CASSLGWGADTGEPFF. The whole variable domain, remainder taken from reference TRBV7-2 and TRBJ2-2, is GAGVSQSPSNKVTEKGKDVELRCDPISGHTALYWYRQSLGQGLEFLIYFQGNSAPDKSGLPSDRFSAERTGGSVSTLTIQRTQQEDSAVYLCASSLGWGADTGEPFFGEGSRLTVL.